The 3 T cell receptor beta chains given below trace back to one sample, sequenced in a study of cytomegalovirus exposure and HLA in healthy donors. 13 Jbeta primers and 60 Vbeta primers were used for the PCR. The table came from immunoSEQ multiplex PCR; TCRdb's copy has only in-frame clones and leaves some out. The sample has about 170,000 clones; less than 80% are singletons. The sequencing input was PBMCs. These receptors came from a female donor in good health and CMV-seronegative.

This clone appeared a single time. V usage is TRBV6-6 and J usage is TRBJ2-3; 15 bases are shared with TRBD2. The J segment lost 6 bases and the V segment lost 5 bases, leaving 3 bases of the junction unmatched. Germline loops: CDR1 MNHNY, CDR2 SVGAGI (reference sequence). The length of the CDR3 is 15 residues. The CDR3 region has the DNA TGTGCCAGCAGTCCCGGGACTAGCGGGAGGGATACGCAGTATTTT. The encoded protein is CASSPGTSGRDTQYF.

This clone was detected only a few times. The CDR3 region is CASSLVSDSNQPQHF. DNA of the CDR3: TGTGCCAGCAGCTTAGTGTCAGATAGCAATCAGCCCCAGCATTTT. V is TRBV7-2 and J is TRBJ1-5; D is unresolved. The V and J ends lost 1 base and 0 bases respectively, with 7 bases between them. The CDR3 runs 15 residues. CDR1 is SGHTA and CDR2 is FQGNSA in the germline V gene. The full variable domain, with the rest looked up from reference TRBV7-2 and TRBJ1-5, is GAGVSQSPSNKVTEKGKDVELRCDPISGHTALYWYRQSLGQGLEFLIYFQGNSAPDKSGLPSDRFSAERTGGSVSTLTIQRTQQEDSAVYLCASSLVSDSNQPQHFGDGTRLSIL.

J is TRBJ1-4 and V is TRBV2; 7 positions match TRBD1. The CDR3 has 16 amino acids. V shed 7 bases, J shed 0 bases, and the junction held 8 bases outside the gene matches. In germline, CDR1 is SNHLY, CDR2 FYNNEI. The chain's CDR3 is CASTRTGGATNEKLFF. The DNA for the CDR3 is TGTGCCAGCACCAGGACAGGAGGAGCAACTAATGAAAAACTGTTTTTT.